These 22 T cell receptor beta chains originate from one sample sequenced in a study of T cell clonotyping in hematopoietic cell transplantation. Measured with immunoSEQ multiplex PCR; TCRdb has only the in-frame clones, and not every one. The sample yields over 10,000 clones, under 55% seen once. Material: peripheral blood mononuclear cells. The receptors shown here come from a man aged 50-59 years in good health. Some clones in this sample may be carry-over from other donors' samples.

This clone was detected only a few times. The V gene is TRBV7-9, the J gene TRBJ2-5, with D unclear. Trimming took 5 bases from V and 5 from J, leaving 6 bases between them. Per the germline V gene, CDR1 is SEHNR and CDR2 is FQNEAQ (reference sequence). CDR3 size: 11 residues. The CDR3 nucleotides are TGTGCCAGCAGCCGTGGTGAGACCCAGTACTTC. Its translation is CASSRGETQYF.

This clone has only a few counts. This sequence joins TRBV30 and TRBJ1-2; D unresolved. Trimming shortened V by 4 bases and J by 7 bases, and 13 bases separated the two germline ends. The CDR3 is 12 residues long. CDR1 and CDR2 (germline): GTSNPN, SVGIG (reference sequence). The CDR3 DNA reads TGTGCCTGGACTCGGATCGGGAGTGGCTACACCTTC. It specifies CAWTRIGSGYTF.

The J gene is TRBJ1-2, the V gene TRBV30; D is uncertain. With 1 base removed from V and 5 bases from J, the gap between germline ends came to 8 bases. The CDR3 is 12 amino acids. Per the germline V gene, CDR1 is GTSNPN and CDR2 is SVGIG (reference sequence). The CDR3 loop is CAWSGARYGYTF. Written as DNA, the CDR3 is TGTGCCTGGAGTGGGGCACGGTATGGCTACACCTTC.

The chain recombines TRBV7-9 with TRBJ1-1; D gene ambiguous. The CDR3 extends over 12 amino acids. Germline lookup yields CDR1 SEHNR and CDR2 FQNEAQ (reference sequence). V was shortened by 5 bases and J by 7 bases, with 11 bases between the two germline ends. The CDR3 is CASSRSASEAFF. The CDR3 DNA reads TGTGCCAGCAGCCGCTCGGCGAGTGAAGCTTTCTTT.

The genes are TRBV29-1 and TRBJ1-4, with D hard to call. Germline CDR1 SQVTM, CDR2 ANQGSEA. There are 12 residues in the CDR3. V lost 4 bases to trimming and J lost 7 bases, with 10 bases between them. CDR3 sequence (DNA): TGCAGCGTTGCTGGGGTTGGTGAAAAACTGTTTTTT. The encoded protein is CSVAGVGEKLFF.

This rearrangement joins TRBV7-3 to TRBJ1-5, with D tentatively TRBD1 (6 bases). Trimming stripped 5 bases from V and 0 bases from J, with 11 bases between. CDR3 length: 15 amino acids. Germline CDR1 is SGHTA and CDR2 is FQGTGA. CDR3 protein: CASSRDIYSNQPQHF. CDR3 bases: TGTGCCAGCAGCAGGGACATATATAGCAATCAGCCCCAGCATTTT.

This clone has just one count. V gene TRBV4-1 combines with J gene TRBJ2-1, with D possibly being TRBD2 (5 bases). The V end lost 0 bases, the J end lost 5 bases, and 14 bases lay between the germline ends. Germline V lookup: CDR1 MGHRA, CDR2 YSYEKL. This CDR3 has 16 residues. In nucleotides, the CDR3 is TGCGCCAGCAGCCAAGATCACGAGCGGAACCACAATGAGCAGTTCTTC. Its translation is CASSQDHERNHNEQFF.

In its sample, this clone was seen a few times. The genes are TRBV7-2 and TRBJ1-2; tentatively, D is TRBD1 (6 bases). The CDR3 has 14 residues. Germline loops: CDR1 SGHTA, CDR2 FQGNSA. Trimming shortened V by 5 bases and J by 2 bases, and 12 bases separated the two germline ends. The CDR3 DNA reads TGTGCCAGCAGCCCCGACAGGCTGAACTATGGCTACACCTTC. This encodes CASSPDRLNYGYTF.

The V and J genes are TRBV30 and TRBJ2-1; 10 bases fit TRBD2. Looked up from germline, CDR1 is GTSNPN and CDR2 is SVGIG (reference sequence). The CDR3 consists of 12 residues. After removal of 2 bases from V and 15 bases from J, the junction contained 7 bases not matched to a gene. This CDR3 reads CAWSPPSGSWFF. Here the CDR3 DNA reads TGTGCCTGGAGTCCCCCTAGCGGGAGCTGGTTCTTC.

The chain uses TRBV7-8 and TRBJ1-5; tentatively, D is TRBD1 (6 bases). The V end was cut by 5 bases, the J end by 7 bases, with 9 bases between. The CDR3 length is 12 residues. Germline V gene data show CDR1 as SGHVS and CDR2 as FQNEAQ. Here the CDR3 reads CASSPQGQPQHF. The CDR3 coding sequence is TGTGCCAGCAGCCCGCAGGGGCAGCCCCAGCATTTT.

CDR3 in amino acids: CASSYVDSASNEQFF. The CDR3 nucleotides read TGTGCCAGCAGTTACGTCGACTCCGCGTCCAATGAGCAGTTCTTC. The rearrangement joins TRBV6-5 to TRBJ2-1; D is unclear. The CDR3 length is 15 residues. V was pared by 2 bases and J by 6 bases, with 14 bases between. CDR1 is MNHEY and CDR2 is SVGAGI in the germline V gene.

The CDR3 DNA sequence: TGCGCCAGCAGCTCCTCTCGGGTTAGGATGAACTACGAGCAGTACTTC. As protein: CASSSSRVRMNYEQYF. The rearrangement uses TRBV5-1 and TRBJ2-7, with D unclear. Germline CDR1 is SGHRS and CDR2 is YFSETQ. The V and J ends lost 3 bases and 3 bases respectively, with 19 bases between them. The CDR3 spans 16 residues. Full variable domain (missing parts from reference TRBV5-1 and TRBJ2-7): KAGVTQTPRYLIKTRGQQVTLSCSPISGHRSVSWYQQTPGQGLQFLFEYFSETQRNKGNFPGRFSGRQFSNSRSEMNVSTLELGDSALYLCASSSSRVRMNYEQYFGPGTRLTVT.

The CDR3 spells CASSSDEGELFF. DNA for the CDR3: TGTGCCAGCAGTTCGGACGAAGGGGAGCTGTTTTTT. The chain carries TRBV7-9 and TRBJ2-2; D not certain. The CDR3 totals 12 residues. Germline V gene sequence: CDR1 SEHNR, CDR2 FQNEAQ (reference sequence). The V gene lost 6 bases and the J gene lost 8 bases, with 10 bases spanning the gap.

The chain joins TRBV5-1 to TRBJ2-1; D not resolved. Per germline, CDR1 SGHRS and CDR2 YFSETQ. This CDR3 comprises 12 residues. The ends were cut back, 6 bases at V and 5 bases at J, with 9 bases in the middle. CDR3 coding DNA: TGCGCCAGCAAAAGAGAGGACAATGAGCAGTTCTTC. Translating it yields CASKREDNEQFF. The full variable domain, with the rest looked up from reference TRBV5-1 and TRBJ2-1, is KAGVTQTPRYLIKTRGQQVTLSCSPISGHRSVSWYQQTPGQGLQFLFEYFSETQRNKGNFPGRFSGRQFSNSRSEMNVSTLELGDSALYLCASKREDNEQFFGPGTRLTVL.

This clone was seen a few times. This chain connects TRBV4-1 to TRBJ1-5; perhaps TRBD1 as D (6 bases). V gave up 8 bases and J gave up 0 bases, with 17 bases separating them. Germline V gene sequence: CDR1 MGHRA, CDR2 YSYEKL. The CDR3 has 16 residues. In DNA form, the CDR3 reads TGCGCCAGCGGGGGGGCAGTTGATAATAGCAATCAGCCCCAGCATTTT. Its translation is CASGGAVDNSNQPQHF.

V and J are TRBV6-5 and TRBJ1-1; TRBD1 aligns across 8 bases. CDR1 is MNHEY, CDR2 SVGAGI, per germline. Losses at the gene ends were 5 bases for V and 1 base for J; bases not matched to a gene: 6. The CDR3 is 15 amino acids. CDR3 nucleotides: TGTGCCAGCAGTATGGGCAGGGGGCGGAACACTGAAGCTTTCTTT. As protein: CASSMGRGRNTEAFF.

V and J are TRBV7-8 and TRBJ1-2, with unresolved D. Germline CDR1 SGHVS, CDR2 FQNEAQ. The CDR3 extends over 13 amino acids. With 5 bases removed from V and 4 bases from J, the gap between germline ends came to 11 bases. Here the CDR3 DNA reads TGTGCCAGCAGCCCGATGGGGAGCTATGGCTACACCTTC. Translated, it gives CASSPMGSYGYTF.

The chain links TRBV25-1 to TRBJ2-2; 7 bases align to TRBD1. CDR3 length equals 14 residues. Trimming cost V 4 bases and J 6 bases; bases outside gene matches: 5. Germline V gives CDR1 MGHDK, CDR2 SYGVNS. The CDR3 nucleotides are TGTGCCAGCAGTGGACAGACAGGGCCCGGGGAGCTGTTTTTT. It codes for CASSGQTGPGELFF.

The chain links TRBV30 to TRBJ1-2; D not resolved. V dropped 4 bases and J dropped 7 bases, with 7 bases sitting between them. Germline V lookup: CDR1 GTSNPN, CDR2 SVGIG (reference sequence). This CDR3 contains 10 residues. The CDR3 sequence is CAWNHIGYTF. DNA for the CDR3: TGTGCCTGGAACCATATTGGCTACACCTTC.

The chain has TRBV7-9 and TRBJ1-2; 8 nucleotides line up with TRBD1. CDR3 length: 16 residues. V shed 5 bases, J shed 4 bases, and the junction held 12 bases outside the gene matches. Germline V lookup: CDR1 SEHNR, CDR2 FQNEAQ (reference sequence). CDR3 residues: CASSPGQATQSYGYTF. The CDR3 DNA is TGTGCCAGCAGCCCGGGACAGGCGACCCAAAGCTATGGCTACACCTTC.

This clone qualifies as medium-sized. This chain connects TRBV6-1 to TRBJ1-1, with D uncertain. Per the germline V gene, CDR1 is MNHNS and CDR2 is SASEGT. The CDR3 extends over 13 amino acids. V was cut by 3 bases and J by 3 bases, with 8 bases left in between. CDR3 nucleotides: TGTGCCAGCAGTGAGGTGTCGTACACTGAAGCTTTCTTT. Protein sequence: CASSEVSYTEAFF.

The rearrangement uses TRBV7-9 and TRBJ2-7; D uncertain. The CDR3 totals 12 residues. Germline loops: CDR1 SEHNR, CDR2 FQNEAQ (reference sequence). V was trimmed by 4 bases and J by 2 bases, leaving 6 bases between them. The CDR3 spells CASSSSAYEQYF. As DNA, the CDR3 is TGTGCCAGCAGCTCCAGCGCCTACGAGCAGTACTTC.